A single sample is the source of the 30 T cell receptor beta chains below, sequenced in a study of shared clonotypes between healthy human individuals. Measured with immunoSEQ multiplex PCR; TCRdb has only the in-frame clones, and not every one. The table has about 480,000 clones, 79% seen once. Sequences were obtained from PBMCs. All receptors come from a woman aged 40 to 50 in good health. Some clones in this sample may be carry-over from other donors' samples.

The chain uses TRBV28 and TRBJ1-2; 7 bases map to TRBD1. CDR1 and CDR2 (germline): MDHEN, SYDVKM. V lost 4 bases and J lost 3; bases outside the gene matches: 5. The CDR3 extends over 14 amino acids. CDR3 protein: CASSSHRGYYGYTF. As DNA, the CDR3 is TGTGCCAGCAGTTCTCACAGGGGATACTATGGCTACACCTTC.

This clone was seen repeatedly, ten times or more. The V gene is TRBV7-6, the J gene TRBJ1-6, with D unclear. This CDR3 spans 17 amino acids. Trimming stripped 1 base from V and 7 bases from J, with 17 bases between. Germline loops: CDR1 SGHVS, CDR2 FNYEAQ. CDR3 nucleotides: TGTGCCAGCAGCTTAGATCAGGTTCTACCAGCCAATTCACCCCTCCACTTT. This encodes CASSLDQVLPANSPLHF.

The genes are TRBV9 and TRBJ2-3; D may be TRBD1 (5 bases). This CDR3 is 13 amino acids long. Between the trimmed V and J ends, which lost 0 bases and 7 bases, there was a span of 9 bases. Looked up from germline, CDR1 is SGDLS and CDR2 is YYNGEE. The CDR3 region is CASSVGGPNTQYF. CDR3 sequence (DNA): TGTGCCAGCAGCGTAGGGGGCCCGAATACGCAGTATTTT.

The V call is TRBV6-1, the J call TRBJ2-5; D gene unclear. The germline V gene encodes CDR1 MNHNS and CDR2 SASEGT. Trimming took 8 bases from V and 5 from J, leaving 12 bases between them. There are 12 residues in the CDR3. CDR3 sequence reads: CASDNSRETQYF. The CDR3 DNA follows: TGTGCCAGCGACAATAGCAGGGAGACCCAGTACTTC.

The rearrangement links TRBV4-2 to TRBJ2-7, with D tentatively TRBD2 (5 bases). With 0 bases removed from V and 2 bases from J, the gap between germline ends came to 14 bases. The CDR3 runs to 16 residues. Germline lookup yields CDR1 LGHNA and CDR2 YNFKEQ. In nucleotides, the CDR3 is TGTGCCAGCAGCCAAGAGGGCAGCGGATTGGCCTACGAGCAGTACTTC. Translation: CASSQEGSGLAYEQYF.

The CDR3 DNA reads TGTGCCAGCTCACTGGGACTAGCGGGGGCTAATGAGCAGTTCTTC. Its protein is CASSLGLAGANEQFF. This chain joins TRBV18 and TRBJ2-1, with 14 positions matching TRBD2. This CDR3 is built from 15 residues. Trimming at V came to 4 bases and at J to 7 bases, leaving 3 bases not matched to a gene. Germline V CDR1 and CDR2: KGHSH, LQKENI. Complete variable domain (other parts from reference TRBV18 and TRBJ2-1): NAGVMQNPRHLVRRRGQEARLRCSPMKGHSHVYWYRQLPEEGLKFMVYLQKENIIDESGMPKERFSAEFPKEGPSILRIQQVVRGDSAAYFCASSLGLAGANEQFFGPGTRLTVL.

CDR3 region: CASSFSGRASYEQYF. CDR3 DNA: TGTGCCAGCAGCTTTAGCGGGAGGGCGTCCTACGAGCAGTACTTC. This chain connects TRBV7-2 to TRBJ2-7, with 11 bases that match TRBD2. The germline V gene encodes CDR1 SGHTA and CDR2 FQGNSA. The CDR3 consists of 15 residues. V shed 3 bases, J shed 1 base, and the junction held 2 bases outside the gene matches.

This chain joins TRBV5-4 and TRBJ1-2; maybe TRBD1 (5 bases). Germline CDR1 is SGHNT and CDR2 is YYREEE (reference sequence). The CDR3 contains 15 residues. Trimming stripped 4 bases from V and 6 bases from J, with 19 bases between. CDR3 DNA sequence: TGTGCCAGCAGCGTGGGACCCGGGGGTATTGATGGCTACACCTTC. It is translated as CASSVGPGGIDGYTF.

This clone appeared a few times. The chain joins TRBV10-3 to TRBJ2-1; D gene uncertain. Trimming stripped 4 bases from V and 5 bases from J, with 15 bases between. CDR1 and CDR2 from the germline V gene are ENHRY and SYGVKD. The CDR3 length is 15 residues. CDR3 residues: CAISAAPGQNNEQFF. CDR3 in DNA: TGTGCCATCAGTGCGGCTCCCGGGCAAAACAATGAGCAGTTCTTC.

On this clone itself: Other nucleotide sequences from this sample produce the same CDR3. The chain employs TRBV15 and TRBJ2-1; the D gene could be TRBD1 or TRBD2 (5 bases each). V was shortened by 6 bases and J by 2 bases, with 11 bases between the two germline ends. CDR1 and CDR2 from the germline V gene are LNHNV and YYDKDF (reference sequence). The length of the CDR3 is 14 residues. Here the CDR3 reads CATSRGRAYNEQFF. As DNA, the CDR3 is TGTGCCACCAGTCGGGGCCGGGCCTACAATGAGCAGTTCTTC.

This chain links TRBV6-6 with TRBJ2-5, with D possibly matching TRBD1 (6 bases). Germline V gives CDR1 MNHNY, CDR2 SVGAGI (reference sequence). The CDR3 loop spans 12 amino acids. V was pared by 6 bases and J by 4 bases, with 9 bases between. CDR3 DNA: TGTGCCAGCAGAACAGGGATAGAGACCCAGTACTTC. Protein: CASRTGIETQYF.

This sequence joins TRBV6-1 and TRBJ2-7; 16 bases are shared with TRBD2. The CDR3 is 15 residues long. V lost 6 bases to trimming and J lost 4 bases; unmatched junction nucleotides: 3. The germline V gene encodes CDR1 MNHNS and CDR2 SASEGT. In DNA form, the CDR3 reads TGTGCCAGCAGGGGACTAGCGGGAGGGCGTTACGAGCAGTACTTC. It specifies CASRGLAGGRYEQYF.

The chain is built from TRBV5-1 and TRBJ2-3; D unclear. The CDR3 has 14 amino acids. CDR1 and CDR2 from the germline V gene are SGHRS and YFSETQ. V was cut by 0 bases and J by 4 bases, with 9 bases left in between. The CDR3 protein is CASSLVSGSDTQYF. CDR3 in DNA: TGCGCCAGCAGCTTGGTATCTGGATCAGATACGCAGTATTTT.

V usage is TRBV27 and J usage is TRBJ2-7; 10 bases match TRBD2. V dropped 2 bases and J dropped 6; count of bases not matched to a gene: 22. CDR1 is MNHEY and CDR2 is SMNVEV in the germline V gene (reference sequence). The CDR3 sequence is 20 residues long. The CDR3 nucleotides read TGTGCCAGCAGTTTACTGGGTGTGGGCCCTAGCGGGAGAGACGGTGGCGAGCAGTACTTC. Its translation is CASSLLGVGPSGRDGGEQYF.

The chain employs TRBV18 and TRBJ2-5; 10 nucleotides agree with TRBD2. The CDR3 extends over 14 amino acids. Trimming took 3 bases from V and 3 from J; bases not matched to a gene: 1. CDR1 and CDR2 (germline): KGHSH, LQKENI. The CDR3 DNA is TGTGCCAGCTCACCCCTAGCGGGAGAAGAGACCCAGTACTTC. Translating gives CASSPLAGEETQYF.

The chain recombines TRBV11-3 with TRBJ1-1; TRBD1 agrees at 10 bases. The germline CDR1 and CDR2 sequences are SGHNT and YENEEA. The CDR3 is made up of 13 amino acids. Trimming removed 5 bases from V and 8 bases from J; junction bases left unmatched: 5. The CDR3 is CASSRDRGAEAFF. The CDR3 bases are TGTGCCAGCAGCCGGGACAGGGGCGCGGAAGCTTTCTTT.

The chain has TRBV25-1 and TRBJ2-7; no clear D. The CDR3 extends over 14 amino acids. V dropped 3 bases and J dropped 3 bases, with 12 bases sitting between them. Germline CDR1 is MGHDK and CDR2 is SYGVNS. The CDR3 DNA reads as TGTGCCAGCAGTGAGGGAAATAGCTACTACGAGCAGTACTTC. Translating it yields CASSEGNSYYEQYF.

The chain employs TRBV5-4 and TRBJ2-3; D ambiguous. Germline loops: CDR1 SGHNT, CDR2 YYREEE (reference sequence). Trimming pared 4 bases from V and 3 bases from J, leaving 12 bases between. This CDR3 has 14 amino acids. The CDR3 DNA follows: TGTGCCAGCAGCCCGAGTGGGTCAACAGATACGCAGTATTTT. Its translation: CASSPSGSTDTQYF.

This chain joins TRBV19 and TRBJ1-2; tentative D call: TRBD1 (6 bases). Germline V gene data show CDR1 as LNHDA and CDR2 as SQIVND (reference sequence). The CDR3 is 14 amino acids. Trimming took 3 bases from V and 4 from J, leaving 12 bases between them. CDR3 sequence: CASSIRDTVYGYTF. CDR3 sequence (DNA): TGTGCCAGTAGTATTAGGGACACCGTCTATGGCTACACCTTC.

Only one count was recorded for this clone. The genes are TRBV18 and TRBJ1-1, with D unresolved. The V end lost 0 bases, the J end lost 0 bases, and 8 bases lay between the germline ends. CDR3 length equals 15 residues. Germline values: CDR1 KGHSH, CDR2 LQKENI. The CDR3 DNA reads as TGTGCCAGCTCACCACCTAAACAGATGAACACTGAAGCTTTCTTT. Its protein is CASSPPKQMNTEAFF. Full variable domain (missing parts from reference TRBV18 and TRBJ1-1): NAGVMQNPRHLVRRRGQEARLRCSPMKGHSHVYWYRQLPEEGLKFMVYLQKENIIDESGMPKERFSAEFPKEGPSILRIQQVVRGDSAAYFCASSPPKQMNTEAFFGQGTRLTVV.

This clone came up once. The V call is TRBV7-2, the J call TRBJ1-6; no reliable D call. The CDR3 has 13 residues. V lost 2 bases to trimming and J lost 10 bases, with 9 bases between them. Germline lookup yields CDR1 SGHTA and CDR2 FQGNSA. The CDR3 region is CASSLYASSPLHF. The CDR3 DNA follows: TGTGCCAGCAGCTTATATGCCTCCTCACCCCTCCACTTT.

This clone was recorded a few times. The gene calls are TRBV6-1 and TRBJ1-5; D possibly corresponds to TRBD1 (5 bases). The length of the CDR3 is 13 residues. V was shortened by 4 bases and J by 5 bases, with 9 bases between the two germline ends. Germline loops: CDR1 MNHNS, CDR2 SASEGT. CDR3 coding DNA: TGTGCCAGCAGTGCCGACAGAGATCAGCCCCAGCATTTT. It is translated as CASSADRDQPQHF.

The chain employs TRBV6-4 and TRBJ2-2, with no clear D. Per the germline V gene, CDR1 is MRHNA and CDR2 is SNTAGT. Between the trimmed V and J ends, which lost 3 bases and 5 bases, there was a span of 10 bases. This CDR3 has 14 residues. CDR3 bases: TGTGCCAGCAGTGAAGCCTACATGACCGGGGAGCTGTTTTTT. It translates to CASSEAYMTGELFF.

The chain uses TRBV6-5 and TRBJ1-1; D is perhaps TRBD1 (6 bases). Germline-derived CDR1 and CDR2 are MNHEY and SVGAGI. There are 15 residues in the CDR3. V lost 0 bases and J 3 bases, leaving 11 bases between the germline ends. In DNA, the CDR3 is TGTGCCAGCAGTTACTCGTACAGGGAGGACACTGAAGCTTTCTTT. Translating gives CASSYSYREDTEAFF.

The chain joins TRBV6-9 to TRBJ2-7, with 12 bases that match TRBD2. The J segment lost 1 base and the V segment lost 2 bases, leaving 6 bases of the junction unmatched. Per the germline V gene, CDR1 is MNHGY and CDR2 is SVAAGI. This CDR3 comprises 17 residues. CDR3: CASSYGSSGRESYEQYF. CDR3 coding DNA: TGTGCCAGCAGTTATGGTTCTAGCGGGAGGGAATCCTACGAGCAGTACTTC.

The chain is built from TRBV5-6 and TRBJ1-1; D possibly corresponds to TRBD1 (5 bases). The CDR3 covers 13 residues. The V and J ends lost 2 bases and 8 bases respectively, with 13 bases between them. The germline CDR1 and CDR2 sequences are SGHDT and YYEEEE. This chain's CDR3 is CASSFSRRGEAFF. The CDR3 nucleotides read TGTGCCAGCAGCTTTAGCCGACGGGGGGAAGCTTTCTTT.

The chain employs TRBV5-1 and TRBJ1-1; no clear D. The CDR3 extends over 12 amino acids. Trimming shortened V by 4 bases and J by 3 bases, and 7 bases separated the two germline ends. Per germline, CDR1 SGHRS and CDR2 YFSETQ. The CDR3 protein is CASSNDYTEAFF. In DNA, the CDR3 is TGCGCCAGCAGCAATGACTACACTGAAGCTTTCTTT.

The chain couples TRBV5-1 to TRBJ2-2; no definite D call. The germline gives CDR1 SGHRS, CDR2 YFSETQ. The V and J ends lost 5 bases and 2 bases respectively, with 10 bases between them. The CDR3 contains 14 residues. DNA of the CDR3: TGCGCCAGCAGTCGACTTGAAAACACCGGGGAGCTGTTTTTT. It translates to CASSRLENTGELFF. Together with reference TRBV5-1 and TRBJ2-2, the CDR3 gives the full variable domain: KAGVTQTPRYLIKTRGQQVTLSCSPISGHRSVSWYQQTPGQGLQFLFEYFSETQRNKGNFPGRFSGRQFSNSRSEMNVSTLELGDSALYLCASSRLENTGELFFGEGSRLTVL.

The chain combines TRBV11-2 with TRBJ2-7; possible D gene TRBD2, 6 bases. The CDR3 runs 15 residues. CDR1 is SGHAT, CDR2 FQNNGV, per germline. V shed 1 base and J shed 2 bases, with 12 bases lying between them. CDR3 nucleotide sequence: TGTGCCAGCAGCTTAGCGCAGGGAGGCACCTACGAGCAGTACTTC. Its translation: CASSLAQGGTYEQYF.

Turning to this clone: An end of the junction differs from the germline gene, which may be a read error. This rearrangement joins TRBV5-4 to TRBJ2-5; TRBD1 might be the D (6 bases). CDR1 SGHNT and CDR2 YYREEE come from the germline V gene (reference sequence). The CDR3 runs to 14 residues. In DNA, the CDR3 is TGTGCCAGCACCTTGGGCAGGGGCGGAGAGACCCAGTACTTC. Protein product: CASTLGRGGETQYF.